The entry that follows covers one TCR beta chain sequence. The data derive from a study of blood T cell repertoires in COVID-19. The data were produced by immunoSEQ multiplex PCR, yet TCRdb's version contains in-frame clones alone and is incomplete. The sample includes over 110,000 clones, roughly 88% of them seen just once. Between the trimmed V and J ends, which lost 6 bases and 3 bases, there was a span of 11 bases. The germline V gene has CDR1 DFQATT and CDR2 SNEGSKA (reference sequence). CDR3 length: 12 amino acids. The source is a man between 60 and 75 years old with active or convalescent COVID-19. Sequencing input: peripheral blood. The chain has TRBV20-1 and TRBJ1-1; perhaps TRBD1 as D (5 bases). In DNA form, the CDR3 reads TGCAGTGCAAGTGACAGATACACTGAAGCTTTCTTT. It codes for CSASDRYTEAFF.